Here is one TCR beta chain with its context. This sample is drawn from a study of blood T cell repertoires in COVID-19. About the research overall: COVID-19 samples, acute and convalescent, were from the United States, Italy and Spain.

Original methodology: Reference gene primer amplification in the assay estimated nucleated cell counts. Sequencing was performed with immunoSEQ multiplex PCR; in TCRdb, only in-frame clones are kept and a portion is missing. V and J calls and clone size are as listed in that table; D and trimming were resolved from the DNA. The table records over 200,000 clones, 80% to 90% of them present only once. CDR1 LNHDA and CDR2 SQIVND come from the germline V gene (reference sequence). V lost 5 bases to trimming and J lost 1 base; unmatched junction nucleotides: 3. The CDR3 runs to 14 residues. The chain recombines TRBV19 with TRBJ1-1; 8 nucleotides agree with TRBD1. This TCR derives from a woman of 80 years or more with active or convalescent COVID-19. The source material was peripheral blood. CDR3 DNA sequence: TGTGCCAGTAGTTCAACAGGGGGGAACACTGAAGCTTTCTTT. Amino acids: CASSSTGGNTEAFF.